The rows below give T cell receptor beta chains drawn from one sample of a study of blood T cell repertoires in COVID-19. TCRdb's copy holds only in-frame clones and misses some; the assay was immunoSEQ multiplex PCR. The repertoire holds roughly 200,000 clones, with approximately 81% as singletons. Sequences were obtained from peripheral blood. These receptors were collected from a person aged 70 to 85 with COVID-19, enrolled during active disease. Both conserved end residues are part of each CDR3. D genes are given only for firm matches. Expanded clones get a size class; other rows say once, few or many, or leave the size out.

D gene,V gene,J gene,clone size,CDR3 DNA,CDR3 protein
NA,TRBV6-6,TRBJ1-1,few,TGTGCCAGCAGTTACTATAAAAAAGTGGAACAGGAAGCTTTCTTT,CASSYYKKVEQEAFF
TRBD1,TRBV6-5,TRBJ2-7,NA,TGTGCCAGCAGGATTCACAGGGGGCATGGGGTATTC,CASRIHRGHGVF
TRBD1,TRBV5-1,TRBJ2-2,NA,TGCGCCAGCAGCGGGGGAACCGGGACAGGGCCCGGGGAGCTGTTTTTT,CASSGGTGTGPGELFF
NA,TRBV5-1,TRBJ1-2,NA,TGCGCCAGCAGCTTGGCCGACAGCTTTGACTACACCTTC,CASSLADSFDYTF
NA,TRBV5-5,TRBJ2-5,NA,TGTGCCAGCAGCTTGGGGGCCAAGGAGGCCCAAGAGACCCAGTACTTC,CASSLGAKEAQETQYF
NA,TRBV27,TRBJ2-1,NA,TGTGCCAGCACCCGAGGGTCCCCGTCGGATAATGAGCAGTTCTTC,CASTRGSPSDNEQFF
NA,TRBV4-2,TRBJ1-6,NA,TGTGCCAGCAGCTCAGGGGATTCACCCCTCCACTTT,CASSSGDSPLHF
TRBD2,TRBV7-2,TRBJ2-7,NA,TGTGCCAGCAGCCAATTGGTGGGGGGGACCGTGCAGTACTTC,CASSQLVGGTVQYF
NA,TRBV24-1,TRBJ1-4,NA,TGTGCCACCAGCACGCCGGATGCAGGGTTGGGCGAAAAACTGTTTTTT,CATSTPDAGLGEKLFF
NA,TRBV5-5,TRBJ1-1,NA,TGTGCCAGCAGCATCAGACAGACGAACACTGAAGCTTTCTTT,CASSIRQTNTEAFF
TRBD1,TRBV7-8,TRBJ1-2,NA,TGTGCCAGCAGCCCGACAGGGAACTATGGCTACACCTTC,CASSPTGNYGYTF
TRBD1,TRBV14,TRBJ1-2,NA,TGTGCCAGCAGCCAAGATACGGGACAGGGATACTCTAACTATGGCTACACCTTC,CASSQDTGQGYSNYGYTF
TRBD2,TRBV2,TRBJ2-5,NA,TGTGCCAGCGAGGGGGGATTTAGACTAGCGGGGAGAGAGACCCAGTACTTC,CASEGGFRLAGRETQYF
NA,TRBV29-1,TRBJ1-1,NA,TGCAGCGTTGATTCTGGGCAGTTGAACACTGAAGCTTTCTTT,CSVDSGQLNTEAFF
NA,TRBV19,TRBJ1-1,NA,TGTGCCACTACGAGTGGGCAGAAGAACACTGAAGCTTTCTTT,CATTSGQKNTEAFF
TRBD1,TRBV28,TRBJ1-5,NA,TGTGCCAGCAGAGGGCCGGGACAGGGGATCGTTAGCAATCAGCCCCAGCATTTT,CASRGPGQGIVSNQPQHF
TRBD1,TRBV9,TRBJ1-4,NA,TGTGCCAGCAGCGTAGGGACAGGTAGTGAAAAACTGTTTTTT,CASSVGTGSEKLFF
TRBD1,TRBV2,TRBJ2-7,few,TGTGCCAGCAGTGAACAAGGACAGGGTTTCTACGAGCAGTACTTC,CASSEQGQGFYEQYF
TRBD2,TRBV5-5,TRBJ2-2,NA,TGTGCCAGCAGCTTGGGAGGGACTAGCGGGGAGCTGTTTTTT,CASSLGGTSGELFF
NA,TRBV12-3/TRBV12-4,TRBJ2-1,NA,TGTGCCAGCAGTCGGGGGTTTGAGCAGTTCTTC,CASSRGFEQFF
NA,TRBV19,TRBJ1-2,NA,TGTGCCAGTAGTCTTGGGGGGGTCTATGGCTACACCTTC,CASSLGGVYGYTF
NA,TRBV7-8,TRBJ2-1,NA,TGTGCCAGCAGCCACATCGCGGGTGAGCAGTTCTTC,CASSHIAGEQFF
NA,TRBV11-1,TRBJ2-5,NA,TGTGCCAGCAGCTTGGGCCAATGGTACGCAGAGACCCAGTACTTC,CASSLGQWYAETQYF
NA,TRBV9,TRBJ1-1,NA,TGTGCCAGCAGCGAGGGCCCCGTGACTATCACTGAAGCTTTCTTT,CASSEGPVTITEAFF
NA,TRBV11-2,TRBJ2-2,NA,TGTGCCAGCAGCCCCAGTCCCGAGAACACCGGGGAGCTGTTTTTT,CASSPSPENTGELFF
TRBD1,TRBV19,TRBJ1-5,NA,TGTGCCAGTAGTATCTACCCTGGACAGGGGAATCAGCCCCAGCATTTT,CASSIYPGQGNQPQHF